The rows below give T cell receptor beta chains drawn from one sample of a study of persistence of HIV-infected CD4 T cells. These receptors lack a known antigen. Only in-frame clones appear in the TCRdb table, and some are missing; sequencing was by immunoSEQ multiplex PCR. The sample records approximately 36,000 clones, more than 75% being singletons. The specimen was cultured CD4+ T cells from PBMCs, collected from a patient who received antiretroviral therapy. The receptors originated from an adult with HIV. The donor label of this sample is uncertain. Both conserved end residues are part of each CDR3. The D gene is left open where the match is weak. Clone sizes are given selectively: once, few, many, or a class where the clone is expanded.

j_gene | abundance | d_gene | v_gene | CDR3nt | CDR3aa
TRBJ2-3 | . | TRBD1 | TRBV7-3 | TGTGCCAGCAGCTTAGGACAGGGGGTAGATACGCAGTATTTT | CASSLGQGVDTQYF
TRBJ1-1 | . | . | TRBV2 | TGTGCCAGAGGATCTACCACTGGGAACACTGAAGCTTTCTTT | CARGSTTGNTEAFF
TRBJ2-1 | . | TRBD2 | TRBV5-1 | TGCGCCAGCAGCCGGACTAGCGGGGGCTTTTACAATGAGCAGTTCTTC | CASSRTSGGFYNEQFF
TRBJ1-5 | few | . | TRBV28 | TGTGCCAGCATAAGTCGGGATCAGCCCCAGCATTTT | CASISRDQPQHF
TRBJ1-2 | . | . | TRBV14 | TGTGCCAGCAGCCAAGGAGGCCTCGGTGTTGGCTACACCTTC | CASSQGGLGVGYTF
TRBJ2-5 | . | . | TRBV10-1 | TGCGCCAGCATGGAGGGGGCGCAAGAGACCCAGTACTTC | CASMEGAQETQYF
TRBJ1-2 | few | . | TRBV18 | TGTGCCAGCTCACCACTTCCGTGGGAGGGCTACACCTTC | CASSPLPWEGYTF
TRBJ2-2 | . | . | TRBV2 | TGTGCCAGCAGTGAAGCGGGGTCGGCCGGGGAGCTGTTTTTT | CASSEAGSAGELFF
TRBJ2-2 | . | . | TRBV7-9 | TGTGCCGGGACCCGGGGAGACACCGGGGAGCTGTTTTTT | CAGTRGDTGELFF
TRBJ2-1 | . | . | TRBV14 | TGTGCCAGCAGCCAAGTTGAGGGAAATGAGCAGTTCTTC | CASSQVEGNEQFF
TRBJ2-1 | . | . | TRBV19 | TGTGCCAGTAGTAGCTTCTACAATGAGCAGTTCTTC | CASSSFYNEQFF